The clone carrying this TCR beta chain was picked up many times. Antigen unknown. These data come from a study of T cells in Graves' hyperthyroidism and ophthalmopathy. General study findings and limits: Ophthalmopathy got predicted by the model a median about six months before its onset.

Amplified TCR beta CDR3 regions derived from RNA transcripts. HTBI primers drove first-round RT-PCR of the TCR CDR3. TCRdb fed the multiplex PCR reads into MiXCR, producing one record per CDR3 protein. The sample has roughly 300,000 distinct CDR3 sequences; around 13% are singletons. Germline CDR1 is DFQATT and CDR2 is SNEGSKA (reference sequence). The CDR3 is 14 residues long. V lost 5 bases, J lost 4 bases, and 17 bases lay in between. Sequenced sample: blood. The clonotype originates from a woman in her thirties with Graves' hyperthyroidism. This rearrangement joins TRBV20-1 to TRBJ1-1; possible D gene TRBD1, 5 bases. CDR3 nucleotide sequence: TGCAGTGCTCACCCCGAGGGGCCCGGCACTGAAGCTTTCTTT. Residues: CSAHPEGPGTEAFF.